Shown below are 30 T cell receptor beta chains from a single sample sequenced in a study of response to subunit inactivated influenza vaccine. TCRdb reanalysed the RT-PCR reads using MiXCR and keeps one entry per CDR3 protein. In the table there are some 500,000 distinct CDR3 sequences, 10% to 15% of which are singletons. The starting material was PBMCs from blood, obtained roughly 45 days after vaccination. Source of these receptors: a man aged 50 to 59 who received an inactivated influenza vaccine.

The chain has TRBV27 and TRBJ2-3, with 8 bases aligning to TRBD2. The CDR3 has 21 amino acids. Germline V gives CDR1 MNHEY, CDR2 SMNVEV (reference sequence). Trimming took 2 bases from V and 3 from J; bases not matched to a gene: 22. The CDR3 DNA reads TGTGCCAGCAGTTTAAGGGGGGTCGCAGGTCGAGCGGGAGTACGGACAGATACGCAGTATTTT. Its protein is CASSLRGVAGRAGVRTDTQYF.

The table lists this clonotype with a few counts. Compared with germline, one end of the junction differs, possibly owing to a read error. The rearrangement links TRBV7-7 to TRBJ2-2, with D tentatively TRBD1 (6 bases). Per germline, CDR1 SSHAT and CDR2 FNYEAQ (reference sequence). The CDR3 sequence is 14 residues long. In DNA form, the CDR3 reads TGTGCTAGCAGCATGTACAGGGATCCCGGGGAGCTGTTTTTT. Translated: CASSMYRDPGELFF.

This clonotype came up a few times. CDR3 loop: CASSPQYPSGLYEQYF. CDR3 nucleotides: TGCGCCAGCAGCCCGCAGTATCCTAGCGGTCTCTACGAGCAGTACTTC. The rearrangement uses TRBV4-1 and TRBJ2-7; 7 nucleotides line up with TRBD2. The germline CDR1 and CDR2 sequences are MGHRA and YSYEKL. There are 16 residues in the CDR3. With V trimmed by 4 bases and J by 3 bases, 12 bases remained unmatched.

This clonotype was picked up a small number of times. The chain links TRBV5-1 to TRBJ2-2; 7 bases line up with TRBD1. The length of the CDR3 is 16 residues. Germline V gene data show CDR1 as SGHRS and CDR2 as YFSETQ. Trimming cost V 5 bases and J 1 base; bases outside gene matches: 8. CDR3 sequence: CASRTDRNGNTGELFF. The CDR3, as DNA: TGCGCCAGCAGAACGGACAGGAACGGGAACACCGGGGAGCTGTTTTTT.

In its sample, this clonotype was seen many times. The chain combines TRBV12-3 or TRBV12-4 with TRBJ2-4, with unresolved D. With 1 base removed from V and 4 bases from J, the gap between germline ends came to 5 bases. This CDR3 has 13 amino acids. This CDR3 is CASSLGRKNIQYF. The CDR3 nucleotides are TGTGCCAGCAGTTTAGGCAGAAAAAACATTCAGTACTTC.

This clonotype occurred many times. V usage is TRBV12-3 or TRBV12-4 and J usage is TRBJ2-3, with D tentatively TRBD1 or TRBD2 (5 bases each). This CDR3 has 14 amino acids. V lost 1 base to trimming and J lost 2 bases, with 7 bases between them. The CDR3 region has the DNA TGTGCCAGCAGTTTAGTGGGGGTCACAGATACGCAGTATTTT. Protein product: CASSLVGVTDTQYF.

This clonotype has only a few counts. The rearrangement links TRBV7-2 to TRBJ2-5, with 16 bases lining up with TRBD2. This CDR3 is 16 amino acids long. J lost 5 bases, V lost 7 bases, and 7 bases had no gene match. Germline V gene sequence: CDR1 SGHTA, CDR2 FQGNSA. The chain's CDR3 is CASTELGLAGGETQYF. The CDR3 DNA sequence: TGTGCCAGCACTGAACTGGGACTAGCGGGAGGGGAGACCCAGTACTTC.

The gene calls are TRBV27 and TRBJ1-1, with D tentatively TRBD1 (5 bases). Germline lookup yields CDR1 MNHEY and CDR2 SMNVEV (reference sequence). V shed 11 bases and J shed 7 bases, with 23 bases lying between them. CDR3 length: 14 residues. This chain's CDR3 is CASIRGFGKDEAFF. In nucleotides, the CDR3 is TGTGCCTCTATCCGGGGGTTTGGTAAGGATGAAGCTTTCTTT.

This rearrangement joins TRBV7-2 to TRBJ2-7; D is possibly TRBD1 (5 bases). Between the trimmed V and J ends, which lost 4 bases and 0 bases, there was a span of 13 bases. Per the germline V gene, CDR1 is SGHTA and CDR2 is FQGNSA. The CDR3 extends over 15 amino acids. The CDR3: CASSSRTQSSYEQYF. CDR3 in DNA: TGTGCCAGCAGCTCCAGGACACAAAGCTCCTACGAGCAGTACTTC.

This clonotype appeared a few times. The chain joins TRBV6-4 to TRBJ2-2; D perhaps matches TRBD1 (5 bases). The CDR3 has 14 amino acids. Trimming stripped 7 bases from V and 5 bases from J, with 14 bases between. The germline CDR1 and CDR2 sequences are MRHNA and SNTAGT. The CDR3 loop reads CASTDSIPTGELFF. CDR3 bases: TGTGCCAGCACAGACAGTATCCCAACCGGGGAGCTGTTTTTT.

This clonotype was seen a handful of times. DNA of the CDR3: TGTGCCAGCAGCCGCGGTCGTTCCGAGACCCAGTACTTC. Its translation is CASSRGRSETQYF. The J gene is TRBJ2-5, the V gene TRBV11-2; D is uncertain. Germline CDR1 reads SGHAT; CDR2 reads FQNNGV. V was clipped by 5 bases and J by 5 bases, with 12 bases between them. This CDR3 has 13 amino acids.

In its sample, this clonotype was seen a few times. The chain carries TRBV3-1 and TRBJ2-7; TRBD1 matches at 7 bases. Germline CDR1 reads LGHDT; CDR2 reads YNNKEL (reference sequence). The CDR3 has 13 residues. V trimming: 6 bases; J trimming: 6 bases; junction bases outside the gene matches: 8. The CDR3 protein is CASRETGSGEQYF. For the CDR3, the DNA is TGTGCCAGCAGGGAGACAGGGTCTGGCGAGCAGTACTTC.

This clonotype occurred a few times. The chain employs TRBV15 and TRBJ2-7; 11 bases agree with TRBD2. CDR1 is LNHNV and CDR2 is YYDKDF in the germline V gene (reference sequence). CDR3 length: 15 residues. V lost 1 base to trimming and J lost 7 bases; unmatched junction nucleotides: 6. This chain's CDR3 is CATSRALAGVGEQYF. Here the CDR3 DNA reads TGTGCCACCAGCAGAGCACTAGCGGGAGTAGGGGAGCAGTACTTC.

The rearrangement links TRBV2 to TRBJ2-4; the D gene could be TRBD1 or TRBD2 (5 bases each). Per germline, CDR1 SNHLY and CDR2 FYNNEI. The CDR3 spans 15 residues. The germline V and J ends were trimmed by 6 bases and 8 bases, with 20 bases remaining between them. The CDR3 here is CASRGGLGPQDIQYF. The CDR3 DNA follows: TGTGCCAGCAGGGGCGGGTTGGGGCCGCAAGACATTCAGTACTTC. Looking up the rest from reference TRBV2 and TRBJ2-4 gives the full variable domain: EPEVTQTPSHQVTQMGQEVILRCVPISNHLYFYWYRQILGQKVEFLVSFYNNEISEKSEIFDDQFSVERPDGSNFTLKIRSTKLEDSAMYFCASRGGLGPQDIQYFGAGTRLSVL.

Remarks on this clonotype: A much larger clone is a single base away; this may be a read error. V usage is TRBV12-3 or TRBV12-4 and J usage is TRBJ1-2, with D uncertain. The CDR3 length is 13 residues. The CDR3 DNA reads TGTTCCAGCAGTTCCGACCCCTCGGGAGGCTACACCTTC. This codes for CSSSSDPSGGYTF.

This clonotype occurred many times. CDR3 sequence reads: CSVERQNTGELFF. The DNA for the CDR3 is TGCAGCGTTGAAAGGCAGAACACCGGGGAGCTGTTTTTT. V gene TRBV29-1 combines with J gene TRBJ2-2; D not resolved. The germline CDR1 and CDR2 sequences are SQVTM and ANQGSEA. The CDR3 consists of 13 residues. The V gene lost 2 bases and the J gene lost 1 base, with 5 bases spanning the gap.

This sequence joins TRBV5-1 and TRBJ2-1; TRBD2 aligns across 13 bases. This CDR3 region has 15 residues. Germline lookup yields CDR1 SGHRS and CDR2 YFSETQ. J was trimmed by 10 bases and V by 0 bases; bases with no gene match: 4. The CDR3 coding sequence is TGCGCCAGCAGCTTGGACCCGGGACTAGCGGGAGAGCAGTTCTTC. Protein: CASSLDPGLAGEQFF. Supplemented by reference TRBV5-1 and TRBJ2-1, the full variable domain reads KAGVTQTPRYLIKTRGQQVTLSCSPISGHRSVSWYQQTPGQGLQFLFEYFSETQRNKGNFPGRFSGRQFSNSRSEMNVSTLELGDSALYLCASSLDPGLAGEQFFGPGTRLTVL.

The chain employs TRBV10-3 and TRBJ1-1; possible D gene TRBD1, 5 bases. This CDR3 region has 13 residues. V shed 4 bases and J shed 1 base, with 7 bases lying between them. CDR1 and CDR2 from the germline V gene are ENHRY and SYGVKD. The CDR3 bases are TGTGCCATCAGTGCAGGGTGGAACACTGAAGCTTTCTTT. Its protein product is CAISAGWNTEAFF.

This clonotype occurred a few times. This chain uses TRBV7-9 with TRBJ1-6, with D hard to call. Per the germline V gene, CDR1 is SEHNR and CDR2 is FQNEAQ (reference sequence). The CDR3 sequence is 13 residues long. V gave up 5 bases and J gave up 7 bases, with 9 bases separating them. The DNA for the CDR3 is TGTGCCAGCAGCCCTGGACTGAATTCACCCCTCCACTTT. Translated, it gives CASSPGLNSPLHF. The variable domain in full, with the rest retrieved from reference TRBV7-9 and TRBJ1-6, is DTGVSQNPRHKITKRGQNVTFRCDPISEHNRLYWYRQTLGQGPEFLTYFQNEAQLEKSRLLSDRFSAERPKGSFSTLEIQRTEQGDSAMYLCASSPGLNSPLHFGNGTRLTVT.

This clonotype showed up just a few times. This chain joins TRBV3-1 and TRBJ2-5, with D maybe TRBD2 (6 bases). This CDR3 spans 14 amino acids. Deletions cut 4 bases from V and 5 bases from J, with 14 bases between. CDR1 is LGHDT, CDR2 YNNKEL, per germline (reference sequence). As DNA, the CDR3 is TGTGCCAGCAGCCCTCGGGGGTCTTCCGAGACCCAGTACTTC. It translates to CASSPRGSSETQYF.

This clonotype was seen only a few times. This chain links TRBV7-3 with TRBJ2-3; 7 nucleotides line up with TRBD2. The CDR3 spans 14 residues. Per germline, CDR1 SGHTA and CDR2 FQGTGA. Trimming cost V 10 bases and J 6 bases; bases outside gene matches: 13. CDR3 nucleotide sequence: TGTGCCACTTCGGCCGGCGGGAGCTCGGATACGCAGTATTTT. Amino acids: CATSAGGSSDTQYF.

This clonotype was recorded a few times. V gene TRBV5-1 combines with J gene TRBJ2-5; D may be TRBD2 (6 bases). Germline values: CDR1 SGHRS, CDR2 YFSETQ. The ends were cut back, 0 bases at V and 4 bases at J, with 10 bases in the middle. The CDR3 covers 14 residues. Here the CDR3 reads CASSLDGTRETQYF. CDR3 nucleotide sequence: TGCGCCAGCAGCTTGGACGGGACTCGAGAGACCCAGTACTTC. Full variable domain (rest looked up from reference TRBV5-1 and TRBJ2-5): KAGVTQTPRYLIKTRGQQVTLSCSPISGHRSVSWYQQTPGQGLQFLFEYFSETQRNKGNFPGRFSGRQFSNSRSEMNVSTLELGDSALYLCASSLDGTRETQYFGPGTRLLVL.

In its sample, this clonotype was seen a few times. The chain combines TRBV7-8 with TRBJ2-7; 9 positions agree with TRBD2. After removal of 1 base from V and 2 bases from J, the junction contained 6 bases not matched to a gene. This CDR3 has 16 residues. Germline CDR1 reads SGHVS; CDR2 reads FQNEAQ. CDR3 sequence (DNA): TGTGCCAGCAGCTTAGGTTGGACTAGCGCCCCCTACGAGCAGTACTTC. Its translation is CASSLGWTSAPYEQYF.

The gene calls are TRBV5-1 and TRBJ2-1; possibly TRBD2 for D (5 bases). Germline V CDR1 and CDR2: SGHRS, YFSETQ. The CDR3 is 15 residues long. V was pared by 0 bases and J by 9 bases, with 16 bases between. The CDR3 nucleotides are TGCGCCAGCAGCTTGGATGAATGGAGGCCTGCTGAGCAGTTCTTC. It codes for CASSLDEWRPAEQFF.

This clonotype showed up just a few times. The CDR3: CASTKGGRGNTDTQYF. Written as DNA, the CDR3 is TGTGCCAGCACTAAAGGGGGGAGGGGCAACACAGATACGCAGTATTTT. The V and J genes are TRBV6-1 and TRBJ2-3; TRBD2 is a possible D gene (7 bases). Germline lookup yields CDR1 MNHNS and CDR2 SASEGT. CDR3 length: 16 residues. Trimming took off 7 bases at V and 2 bases at J, with 19 bases between the two ends.

This clonotype was counted only a few times. The rearrangement uses TRBV28 and TRBJ1-4; D is undetermined. The V end lost 2 bases, the J end lost 6 bases, and 4 bases lay between the germline ends. This CDR3 contains 12 residues. CDR1 is MDHEN and CDR2 is SYDVKM in the germline V gene. CDR3 coding DNA: TGTGCCAGCAGTTTAAACCATGAAAAACTGTTTTTT. Protein: CASSLNHEKLFF. Full variable domain (rest looked up from reference TRBV28 and TRBJ1-4): DVKVTQSSRYLVKRTGEKVFLECVQDMDHENMFWYRQDPGLGLRLIYFSYDVKMKEKGDIPEGYSVSREKKERFSLILESASTNQTSMYLCASSLNHEKLFFGSGTQLSVL.

This clonotype appeared a few times. In DNA form, the CDR3 reads TGTGCCATCAGTGAGACCGGGACCGAAAATTCACCCCTCCACTTT. Translated: CAISETGTENSPLHF. This chain uses TRBV10-3 with TRBJ1-6; D perhaps matches TRBD1 (5 bases). The CDR3 covers 15 residues. Trimming took off 2 bases at V and 7 bases at J, with 12 bases between the two ends. Germline V CDR1 and CDR2: ENHRY, SYGVKD.

This clonotype was recorded a few times. The gene calls are TRBV27 and TRBJ2-7; 13 bases map to TRBD2. There are 16 residues in the CDR3. The V segment lost 4 bases and the J segment 5 bases; nucleotides outside the gene matches: 8. Germline V gene sequence: CDR1 MNHEY, CDR2 SMNVEV (reference sequence). The CDR3 nucleotides are TGTGCCAGCAGTTCCACAGGACTAGCGGGAGTCGACGAGCAGTACTTC. Translation: CASSSTGLAGVDEQYF.

V gene TRBV29-1 combines with J gene TRBJ2-3; perhaps TRBD2 as D (7 bases). From germline, CDR1 is SQVTM and CDR2 ANQGSEA. Trimming pared 6 bases from V and 1 base from J, leaving 14 bases between. The CDR3 is 14 amino acids. The CDR3 spells CSVLQGGGTDTQYF. In DNA form, the CDR3 reads TGCAGCGTCCTACAGGGAGGGGGCACAGATACGCAGTATTTT.

The chain links TRBV11-2 to TRBJ2-7; TRBD1 matches 9 bases. The V and J ends lost 4 bases and 7 bases, in that order; junction bases with no gene match: 11. This CDR3 has 15 residues. CDR1 and CDR2 (germline): SGHAT, FQNNGV. CDR3: CASSYTRGQGEEQYF. For the CDR3, the DNA is TGTGCCAGCAGCTATACTCGGGGACAGGGTGAGGAGCAGTACTTC.